Described below is a single T cell receptor (beta chain) sequence and its context. Its antigen remains unknown. These data originate in a study of T cell repertoires in ileal Crohn's disease. The data were produced by immunoSEQ multiplex PCR, yet TCRdb's version contains in-frame clones alone and is incomplete. The table includes approximately 13,000 clones, 78% detected once. This CDR3 comprises 16 residues. Trimming took off 2 bases at V and 4 bases at J, with 17 bases between the two ends. The germline CDR1 and CDR2 sequences are KGHSH and LQKENI. Study outcomes and limitations: Mucosal expansions were suggested to be mainly CD8 T cells.

This TCR was recovered from an adult with Crohn's disease. The chain joins TRBV18 to TRBJ2-5; D might be TRBD2 (6 bases). The sequenced material came from ileal tissue. The CDR3 is CASSPGSGVGAETQYF. Here the CDR3 DNA reads TGTGCCAGCTCACCAGGTTCGGGGGTCGGGGCAGAGACCCAGTACTTC.